These T cell receptor beta chains were read from a single sample in a study of T cell repertoires in cytomegalovirus infection. TCRdb ran MiXCR on the reads and lists one entry per CDR3 protein. The sample yields some 24,000 distinct CDR3 sequences, 20% to 25% seen once. No antigen has been identified for these receptors. The source was CD8+ T cells from cultured PBMCs, collected from culture after CMV antigen stimulation. The receptors here all came from a human donor in good health (CMV status not recorded). Some clones in this sample may be carry-over from other donors' samples. The CDR3 runs from the conserved cysteine through the conserved F or W. Each record gives: clone size, J gene, D gene, V gene, CDR3 protein, CDR3 DNA. D genes are given only for firm matches. Not all rows give a size; the values are once, few, many and, for expanded clones, a class.

- TRBJ2-3 TRBD2 TRBV7-4 CASSTTSGGTDTQYF TGTGCCAGCAGCACGACTAGCGGGGGCACAGATACGCAGTATTTT
few TRBJ2-2 TRBD2 TRBV7-9 CASSQLAGDPGNTGELFF TGTGCCAGCAGCCAACTAGCGGGGGACCCGGGAAACACCGGGGAGCTGTTTTTT
few TRBJ2-5 - TRBV4-1 CASSQHRDLAPETQYF TGCGCCAGCAGCCAACACCGGGACTTAGCGCCCGAGACCCAGTACTTC
- TRBJ2-7 TRBD2 TRBV4-3 CASSQDRAGGRNEQYF TGCGCCAGCAGCCAAGATAGGGCGGGGGGGCGGAACGAGCAGTACTTC
many TRBJ2-7 TRBD1 TRBV12-3/TRBV12-4 CASSRSGTGVRYEQYF TGTGCCAGCAGCCGCTCCGGGACAGGGGTTCGCTACGAGCAGTACTTC
- TRBJ2-7 TRBD1 TRBV6-2/TRBV6-3 CASSRQGALDEQYF TGTGCCAGCAGTCGTCAGGGGGCCCTCGACGAGCAGTACTTC
- TRBJ2-7 - TRBV29-1 CSVEGVGGTYDEQYF TGCAGCGTTGAGGGGGTTGGGGGAACGTACGACGAGCAGTACTTC
few TRBJ1-5 - TRBV7-9 CASGTEEVNRPQHF TGTGCCAGCGGTACGGAGGAGGTCAATCGGCCCCAGCATTTT
many TRBJ2-7 - TRBV4-3 CASSQDVGDDRGTYEQYF TGCGCCAGCAGCCAAGATGTTGGGGACGACAGAGGAACCTACGAGCAGTACTTC
- TRBJ1-6 - TRBV7-2 CASSFDPSSPLHF TGTGCCAGCAGCTTCGATCCCAGTTCACCCCTCCACTTT
- TRBJ1-3 TRBD1 TRBV7-4 CASSQSGTVIGNTIYF TGTGCCAGCAGCCAATCCGGGACAGTAATTGGAAACACCATATATTTT
- TRBJ2-1 TRBD2 TRBV6-1 CASSEVRGGLNEQFF TGTGCCAGCAGTGAAGTCCGGGGGGGCCTCAATGAGCAGTTCTTC
- TRBJ1-1 - TRBV11-2 CASSGLTMNTEAFF TGTGCCAGCAGCGGACTCACAATGAACACTGAAGCTTTCTTT
few TRBJ1-1 - TRBV2 CASSQGLNTEAFF TGTGCCAGCAGCCAGGGTCTGAACACTGAAGCTTTCTTT
few TRBJ2-7 - TRBV4-2 CASSQDFTASYYEQYF TGTGCCAGCAGCCAAGATTTTACAGCATCCTATTACGAGCAGTACTTC
many TRBJ1-3 - TRBV7-6 CASRSGAGPSGNTIYF TGTGCCAGCAGGAGCGGGGCGGGGCCCTCTGGAAACACCATATATTTT
many TRBJ2-3 TRBD1 TRBV28 CASTLDRGRKSTDTQYF TGTGCCAGCACCCTTGACAGGGGGCGAAAGAGCACAGATACGCAGTATTTT
few TRBJ2-3 TRBD2 TRBV28 CASSGGTSGGAADTQYF TGTGCCAGCAGTGGTGGGACTAGCGGGGGGGCGGCAGATACGCAGTATTTT
- TRBJ1-2 TRBD1 TRBV6-2/TRBV6-3 CASSAPGQGLNYGYTF TGTGCCAGCAGTGCCCCAGGACAGGGCCTCAACTATGGCTACACCTTC
once TRBJ2-7 - TRBV6-8 CASSYEHEQYF TGTGCCAGCAGTTACGAGCACGAGCAGTACTTC
- TRBJ2-7 - TRBV27 CASRGGGRGSYEQYF TGTGCCAGCAGGGGGGGCGGCAGGGGATCGTACGAGCAGTACTTC
few TRBJ2-1 - TRBV7-8 CASSLRAGLIEQFF TGTGCCAGCAGCTTACGGGCGGGGCTGATTGAGCAGTTCTTC
- TRBJ1-1 - TRBV2 CASSAEGWGEAFF TGTGCCAGCAGTGCCGAGGGGTGGGGTGAAGCTTTCTTT
many TRBJ2-1 TRBD2 TRBV2 CASSPAGWNNEQFF TGTGCCAGCTCCCCAGCGGGGTGGAACAATGAGCAGTTCTTC
- TRBJ1-1 - TRBV29-1 CSVDYGWDTEAFF TGCAGCGTTGATTACGGGTGGGACACTGAAGCTTTCTTT
many TRBJ2-1 TRBD2 TRBV27 CASSWGRGGRGNEQFF TGTGCCAGCAGTTGGGGGCGGGGGGGAAGAGGCAATGAGCAGTTCTTC
- TRBJ1-1 - TRBV3-1 CASSQDPGMNTEAFF TGTGCCAGCAGCCAAGATCCGGGGATGAACACTGAAGCTTTCTTT
- TRBJ2-2 TRBD1 TRBV27 CASTKTGLGTGELFF TGTGCCAGCACCAAGACAGGGCTGGGCACCGGGGAGCTGTTTTTT
- TRBJ2-1 - TRBV4-1 CASGGSLLDNEQFF TGCGCCAGCGGGGGGTCCCTCCTAGACAATGAGCAGTTCTTC
- TRBJ1-5 TRBD1 TRBV27 CASSLRGPGGSNQPQHF TGTGCCAGCAGTTTAAGGGGGCCGGGTGGAAGCAATCAGCCCCAGCATTTT
- TRBJ2-3 - TRBV11-3 CASSSRVVDTQYF TGTGCCAGCAGCTCAAGAGTCGTGGATACGCAGTATTTT
- TRBJ2-2 - TRBV20-1 CSAREPPITGELFF TGCAGTGCTAGAGAACCTCCAATAACCGGGGAGCTGTTTTTT
many TRBJ1-2 - TRBV12-3/TRBV12-4 CASSPGGGRNYGYTF TGTGCCAGCAGCCCTGGAGGGGGGCGCAACTATGGCTACACCTTC
- TRBJ2-4 - TRBV2 CASCVEGAAKNIQYF TGTGCCAGCTGTGTAGAGGGAGCGGCCAAAAACATTCAGTACTTC
few TRBJ2-1 TRBD1 TRBV4-3 CASSQEGGRGRLSYNEQFF TGCGCCAGCAGCCAAGAAGGGGGCAGGGGCCGCCTTTCCTACAATGAGCAGTTCTTC
- TRBJ1-5 - TRBV15 CATSRDSPLGSRGQTQPQHF TGTGCCACCAGCAGAGATAGTCCGTTGGGGTCGCGGGGTCAAACTCAGCCCCAGCATTTT
once TRBJ2-5 TRBD2 TRBV28 CASSLYASGGAAETQYF TGTGCCAGCAGTTTATACGCTAGCGGGGGGGCCGCGGAGACCCAGTACTTC
few TRBJ1-5 - TRBV4-3 CASSQDLGGQYSNQPQHF TGCGCCAGCAGCCAAGATCTTGGTGGCCAGTATAGCAATCAGCCCCAGCATTTT
many TRBJ1-1 - TRBV7-8 CASSLGTHTEAFF TGTGCCAGCAGCTTAGGCACCCACACTGAAGCTTTCTTT
- TRBJ1-4 TRBD1 TRBV6-2/TRBV6-3 CASSQPGQGYEKLFF TGTGCCAGCAGTCAACCGGGACAGGGATATGAAAAACTGTTTTTT
- TRBJ1-2 - TRBV10-3 CAITTATNYGYTF TGTGCCATAACAACAGCCACTAACTATGGCTACACCTTC
- TRBJ1-5 TRBD1 TRBV7-4 CASSLEGTGEGNQPQHF TGTGCCAGCAGCTTAGAAGGGACAGGGGAGGGTAATCAGCCCCAGCATTTT
- TRBJ2-3 TRBD2 TRBV4-1 CASSPQDPRGTLSTDTQYF TGCGCCAGCAGCCCCCAAGACCCGCGGGGGACTCTTAGCACAGATACGCAGTATTTT
once TRBJ2-1 - TRBV27 CASSSAGNPYNEQFF TGTGCCAGCAGTTCGGCAGGGAATCCCTACAATGAGCAGTTCTTC
- TRBJ1-1 TRBD1 TRBV29-1 CSATKDRGIEAFF TGCAGCGCTACGAAGGACAGGGGAATTGAAGCTTTCTTT
many TRBJ2-2 TRBD2 TRBV6-1 CASSVEAGGPAGELFF TGTGCCAGCAGTGTTGAGGCGGGGGGGCCCGCCGGGGAGCTGTTTTTT
few TRBJ2-3 TRBD2 TRBV6-2/TRBV6-3 CASSYRRTSGPKADTQYF TGTGCCAGCAGTTATCGCCGGACTAGCGGGCCCAAGGCAGATACGCAGTATTTT
- TRBJ2-6 TRBD1 TRBV11-2 CASSPTGVGANVLTF TGTGCCAGCAGCCCAACAGGGGTTGGGGCCAACGTCCTGACTTTC
many TRBJ2-2 TRBD2 TRBV7-8 CASSLGLARRIMFF TGTGCCAGCAGCTTAGGACTAGCCCGCCGGATTATGTTTTTT
few TRBJ2-5 - TRBV2 CASREGFGETQYF TGTGCCAGCAGAGAGGGGTTCGGGGAGACCCAGTACTTC
- TRBJ2-3 - TRBV20-1 CSAGPGTETHYTDTQYF TGCAGTGCTGGACCCGGGACCGAGACACACTACACAGATACGCAGTATTTT
- TRBJ1-5 - TRBV28 CASSPSDGSNQPQHF TGTGCCAGCAGTCCTTCGGACGGGAGCAATCAGCCCCAGCATTTT
few TRBJ1-5 - TRBV19 CASSNGAGVPQHF TGTGCCAGTAGTAACGGTGCAGGGGTGCCCCAGCATTTT
few TRBJ2-5 - TRBV7-6 CASSRHPYQETQYF TGTGCTAGCAGCCGCCACCCGTACCAAGAGACCCAGTACTTC
many TRBJ2-5 - TRBV6-2/TRBV6-3 CASSYSGVGETQYF TGTGCCAGCAGTTACTCGGGGGTAGGAGAGACCCAGTACTTC
- TRBJ2-2 TRBD1 TRBV29-1 CSVEDDRVVGFGELFF TGCAGCGTTGAAGATGACAGGGTGGTTGGATTCGGGGAGCTGTTTTTT
- TRBJ2-7 TRBD1 TRBV5-1 CASSYQTGTAGEQYF TGCGCCAGCAGCTACCAGACAGGGACGGCAGGCGAGCAGTACTTC